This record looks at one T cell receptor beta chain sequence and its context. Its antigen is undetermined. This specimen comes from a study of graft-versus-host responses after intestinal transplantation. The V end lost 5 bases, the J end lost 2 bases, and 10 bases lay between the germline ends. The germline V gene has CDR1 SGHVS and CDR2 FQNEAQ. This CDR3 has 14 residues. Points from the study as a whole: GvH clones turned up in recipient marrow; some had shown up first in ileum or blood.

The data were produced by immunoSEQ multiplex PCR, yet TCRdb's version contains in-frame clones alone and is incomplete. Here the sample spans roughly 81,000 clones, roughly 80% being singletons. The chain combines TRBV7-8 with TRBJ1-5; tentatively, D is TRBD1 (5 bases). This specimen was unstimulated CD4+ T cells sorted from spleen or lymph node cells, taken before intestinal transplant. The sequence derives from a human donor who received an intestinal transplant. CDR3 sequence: CASSRGGGNQPQHF. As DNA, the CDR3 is TGTGCCAGCAGCAGGGGAGGGGGCAATCAGCCCCAGCATTTT.